The 32 T cell receptor beta chains listed next were all sequenced from one sample in a study of blood T cell repertoires in COVID-19. TCRdb keeps only in-frame clones here, not all; method: immunoSEQ multiplex PCR. The sample includes 410,000 or so clones, around nine tenths of them seen just once. The source material was peripheral blood. All receptors come from a woman aged 40 to 55 with COVID-19, enrolled during active disease.

CDR3 DNA: TGTGCCACCCGCCGGGACAGGGGGATTATCGGTGATGGCTACACCTTC. Translation gives CATRRDRGIIGDGYTF. The J gene is TRBJ1-2, the V gene TRBV27, with TRBD1 matching 11 bases. This CDR3 has 16 amino acids. Germline CDR1 and CDR2: MNHEY and SMNVEV (reference sequence). J lost 6 bases, V lost 10 bases, and 16 bases had no gene match.

V and J are TRBV24-1 and TRBJ1-2, with TRBD1 as a possible D gene (5 bases). This CDR3 region has 16 residues. V lost 3 bases and J lost 0, with 13 bases in between. Germline loops: CDR1 KGHDR, CDR2 SFDVKD. The CDR3 protein is CATSDRTGDPNYGYTF. CDR3 in DNA: TGTGCCACCAGTGATCGAACAGGAGACCCTAACTATGGCTACACCTTC.

This chain links TRBV4-2 with TRBJ1-2, with D possibly TRBD1 on 6 matching bases. The germline V gene has CDR1 LGHNA and CDR2 YNFKEQ. With 0 bases removed from V and 4 bases from J, the gap between germline ends came to 9 bases. This CDR3 is 14 amino acids long. CDR3 in DNA: TGTGCCAGCAGCCAAGATCAGGGGTCCTATGGCTACACCTTC. This sequence encodes CASSQDQGSYGYTF.

The chain recombines TRBV27 with TRBJ1-1, with TRBD1 matching 8 bases. V dropped 5 bases and J dropped 3; count of bases not matched to a gene: 11. Germline V lookup: CDR1 MNHEY, CDR2 SMNVEV (reference sequence). The CDR3 has 16 amino acids. The CDR3 DNA sequence: TGTGCCAGCAGTCCCACATCAAACAGGGGGTACACTGAAGCTTTCTTT. Its translation: CASSPTSNRGYTEAFF.

The gene calls are TRBV6-5 and TRBJ1-1, with 7 bases identical to TRBD1. CDR3 length equals 13 residues. With V trimmed by 7 bases and J by 1 base, 3 bases remained unmatched. Germline CDR1 and CDR2: MNHEY and SVGAGI. Written as DNA, the CDR3 is TGTGCCAGCAAGACAGGGTCGAACACTGAAGCTTTCTTT. Translating gives CASKTGSNTEAFF.

The gene calls are TRBV5-8 and TRBJ2-1; TRBD2 matches at 10 bases. The germline CDR1 and CDR2 sequences are SGHTS and YDEGEE. This CDR3 is 16 amino acids long. V lost 3 bases, J lost 0 bases, and 3 bases stayed unmatched. The CDR3: CASSSGTSVSYNEQFF. CDR3 DNA sequence: TGTGCCAGCAGCTCCGGGACTAGCGTCTCCTACAATGAGCAGTTCTTC.

The chain recombines TRBV13 with TRBJ1-3, with 10 bases lining up with TRBD1. This CDR3 spans 16 amino acids. With V trimmed by 5 bases and J by 3 bases, 7 bases remained unmatched. Per germline, CDR1 PRHDT and CDR2 FYEKMQ (reference sequence). The CDR3 loop is CASSLRTGGGGNTIYF. CDR3 DNA sequence: TGTGCCAGCAGCCTACGGACAGGGGGAGGTGGAAACACCATATATTTT. The whole variable domain, filled in from reference TRBV13 and TRBJ1-3, reads AAGVIQSPRHLIKEKRETATLKCYPIPRHDTVYWYQQGPGQDPQFLISFYEKMQSDKGSIPDRFSAQQFSDYHSELNMSSLELGDSALYFCASSLRTGGGGNTIYFGEGSWLTVV.

This chain uses TRBV7-2 with TRBJ2-1; 9 nucleotides align to TRBD2. With 3 bases clipped from V and 7 bases from J, the junction kept 4 bases outside the gene matches. In germline, CDR1 is SGHTA, CDR2 FQGNSA. CDR3 length: 14 amino acids. As DNA, the CDR3 is TGTGCCAGCAGCTTGGCTAGCGGGAATAATGAGCAGTTCTTC. As protein: CASSLASGNNEQFF.

The CDR3 here is CASSTHKTGDHYTF. The CDR3 coding sequence is TGTGCCAGTAGTACCCATAAGACAGGGGACCACTACACCTTC. This rearrangement joins TRBV19 to TRBJ1-2; 8 positions agree with TRBD1. The CDR3 has 14 amino acids. V dropped 4 bases and J dropped 10; count of bases not matched to a gene: 11. Germline lookup yields CDR1 LNHDA and CDR2 SQIVND (reference sequence).

The V and J genes are TRBV20-1 and TRBJ2-5, with TRBD1 identical over 10 bases. This CDR3 is 16 amino acids long. J lost 1 base, V lost 3 bases, and 8 bases had no gene match. Germline assignment: CDR1 DFQATT and CDR2 SNEGSKA (reference sequence). The CDR3 DNA is TGCAGTGCTAGTTACCGGGACAGGGGTCCCCAAGAGACCCAGTACTTC. Its protein product is CSASYRDRGPQETQYF.

This clone was picked up many times. This rearrangement joins TRBV28 to TRBJ1-4; TRBD1 matches 8 bases. Germline trimming cut 5 bases from V and 7 bases from J; bases unmatched to any gene: 9. The CDR3 has 15 amino acids. Germline CDR1 is MDHEN and CDR2 is SYDVKM. CDR3 protein: CASSTTGGVSEKLFF. CDR3 DNA: TGTGCCAGCAGTACTACAGGGGGAGTAAGTGAAAAACTGTTTTTT.

This rearrangement joins TRBV9 to TRBJ2-3; the D gene is possibly TRBD1 (5 bases). V dropped 5 bases and J dropped 3 bases, with 10 bases sitting between them. Germline-derived CDR1 and CDR2 are SGDLS and YYNGEE. CDR3 size: 13 residues. The CDR3 DNA reads TGTGCCAGCAGTCCAGGGCTAACAGATACGCAGTATTTT. Amino acids: CASSPGLTDTQYF.

The chain carries TRBV4-3 and TRBJ1-3; D is ambiguous. Trimming took off 0 bases at V and 4 bases at J, with 10 bases between the two ends. CDR3 length equals 15 residues. Germline CDR1 and CDR2: LGHNA and YSLEER. CDR3 amino acids: CASSQDSSSGNTIYF. CDR3 nucleotides: TGCGCCAGCAGCCAAGATAGCAGTTCCGGAAACACCATATATTTT.

This rearrangement joins TRBV27 to TRBJ2-1; a weak D match, TRBD1 (6 bases). V lost 5 bases to trimming and J lost 6 bases, with 8 bases between them. This CDR3 spans 12 amino acids. CDR1 is MNHEY, CDR2 SMNVEV, per germline (reference sequence). The CDR3 loop reads CASSLTGNEQFF. In DNA form, the CDR3 reads TGTGCCAGCAGTCTGACAGGCAATGAGCAGTTCTTC.

This clone was detected once. V and J are TRBV6-5 and TRBJ2-1; 12 bases are shared with TRBD2. The CDR3 loop spans 15 amino acids. V trimming: 6 bases; J trimming: 7 bases; junction bases outside the gene matches: 7. Germline values: CDR1 MNHEY, CDR2 SVGAGI. The CDR3 loop reads CASSLAGGPSNEQFF. DNA for the CDR3: TGTGCCAGCAGCCTAGCGGGGGGGCCGTCTAATGAGCAGTTCTTC.

This clone has only one observation. The chain recombines TRBV2 with TRBJ1-2; D perhaps matches TRBD1 (6 bases). Trimming stripped 4 bases from V and 5 bases from J, with 14 bases between. The CDR3 extends over 14 amino acids. Germline CDR1 reads SNHLY; CDR2 reads FYNNEI. The CDR3 DNA reads TGTGCCAGCAGTGGACAACAGGGTTTATATGGCTACACCTTC. It specifies CASSGQQGLYGYTF.

V and J are TRBV5-5 and TRBJ2-3; D might be TRBD2 (5 bases). This CDR3 is built from 14 residues. Trimming removed 3 bases from V and 2 bases from J, with 10 bases in between. Germline V gene lookup returns CDR1 SGHKS and CDR2 YYEKEE (reference sequence). In nucleotides, the CDR3 is TGTGCCAGCAGCTCAGGACTGGTCACAGATACGCAGTATTTT. Protein sequence: CASSSGLVTDTQYF.

The V and J genes are TRBV19 and TRBJ2-1; 8 nucleotides match TRBD2. Germline CDR1 reads LNHDA; CDR2 reads SQIVND (reference sequence). CDR3 length: 15 amino acids. The junction had 6 bases not matched to a gene; V was cut back by 1 base and J by 7 bases. CDR3 region: CASSIVGGGTNEQFF. As DNA, the CDR3 is TGTGCCAGTAGTATAGTCGGGGGGGGGACGAATGAGCAGTTCTTC.

J is TRBJ1-6 and V is TRBV6-5; 9 bases are a match to TRBD1. In germline, CDR1 is MNHEY, CDR2 SVGAGI. The CDR3 sequence is 15 residues long. J lost 10 bases, V lost 0 bases, and 4 bases had no gene match. The DNA for the CDR3 is TGTGCCAGCAGTTACTCCGGACAGGGGAAATCACCCCTCCACTTT. It codes for CASSYSGQGKSPLHF.

The chain couples TRBV6-5 to TRBJ1-2; D remains unclear. The CDR3 spans 15 residues. Germline CDR1 and CDR2: MNHEY and SVGAGI. Trimming took off 0 bases at V and 4 bases at J, with 12 bases between the two ends. As DNA, the CDR3 is TGTGCCAGCAGTTACTCTGCGGAGGCAACCTATGGCTACACCTTC. This encodes CASSYSAEATYGYTF.

This clone was counted only a few times. The gene calls are TRBV6-5 and TRBJ2-6; TRBD1 agrees at 9 bases. The CDR3 loop spans 16 amino acids. CDR1 MNHEY and CDR2 SVGAGI come from the germline V gene. The ends lost 4 bases at V and 4 bases at J; junction bases unmatched: 5. The CDR3: CASSSYRGRGANVLTF. DNA of the CDR3: TGTGCCAGCAGTTCGTACAGGGGGCGAGGGGCCAACGTCCTGACTTTC.

The chain carries TRBV28 and TRBJ1-1; perhaps TRBD1 as D (6 bases). This CDR3 has 14 residues. CDR1 is MDHEN and CDR2 is SYDVKM in the germline V gene. V was shortened by 6 bases and J by 5 bases, with 16 bases between the two germline ends. The CDR3: CASRQGADRTEAFF. CDR3 nucleotides: TGTGCCAGCAGACAGGGCGCAGACAGGACTGAAGCTTTCTTT.

The table lists this clone with a count of one. This chain uses TRBV10-3 with TRBJ2-2, with D possibly TRBD2 on 5 matching bases. V was pared by 0 bases and J by 0 bases, with 17 bases between. There are 19 residues in the CDR3. Germline V gene data show CDR1 as ENHRY and CDR2 as SYGVKD. The CDR3 sequence is CAISESRVSGSTNTGELFF. CDR3 sequence (DNA): TGTGCCATCAGTGAGTCGAGGGTGTCGGGGTCCACGAACACCGGGGAGCTGTTTTTT.

The rearrangement uses TRBV4-1 and TRBJ1-1; D is undetermined. Germline V gene data show CDR1 as MGHRA and CDR2 as YSYEKL. The CDR3 is 14 residues long. V was trimmed by 0 bases and J by 6 bases, leaving 11 bases between them. The CDR3 sequence: CASSQETRFPEAFF. Here the CDR3 DNA reads TGCGCCAGCAGCCAAGAGACGAGGTTCCCTGAAGCTTTCTTT.

The gene calls are TRBV4-2 and TRBJ1-2, with D maybe TRBD1 (6 bases). CDR3 size: 16 residues. V lost 0 bases, J lost 1 base, and 12 bases lay in between. Germline V gives CDR1 LGHNA, CDR2 YNFKEQ. Written as DNA, the CDR3 is TGTGCCAGCAGCCAAGATAACCAGGGGCGTAACTATGGCTACACCTTC. Protein product: CASSQDNQGRNYGYTF.

The V and J genes are TRBV24-1 and TRBJ2-1, with a possible D match to TRBD2 (5 bases). The CDR3 runs to 14 residues. Trimming shortened V by 4 bases and J by 3 bases, and 9 bases separated the two germline ends. CDR1 and CDR2 (germline): KGHDR, SFDVKD. This CDR3 reads CATSDSDFYNEQFF. The DNA of the CDR3 is TGTGCCACCAGTGACTCGGACTTCTACAATGAGCAGTTCTTC.

The chain couples TRBV30 to TRBJ1-1; D gene uncertain. CDR3 length: 12 residues. Germline V lookup: CDR1 GTSNPN, CDR2 SVGIG (reference sequence). The V and J ends lost 3 bases and 1 base respectively, with 6 bases between them. The CDR3 loop is CAWSPGNTEAFF. The CDR3 nucleotides read TGTGCCTGGAGCCCCGGGAACACTGAAGCTTTCTTT.

The DNA of the CDR3 is TGTGCCACCAGTGATCCCGGACAGGGGAGTGCTGGCTACACCTTC. This encodes CATSDPGQGSAGYTF. The chain links TRBV24-1 to TRBJ1-2; TRBD1 agrees at 9 bases. Germline assignment: CDR1 KGHDR and CDR2 SFDVKD. V lost 3 bases to trimming and J lost 7 bases; unmatched junction nucleotides: 8. There are 15 residues in the CDR3.

The chain employs TRBV19 and TRBJ2-5, with D tentatively TRBD2 (6 bases). Germline values: CDR1 LNHDA, CDR2 SQIVND (reference sequence). There are 13 residues in the CDR3. The V and J ends lost 6 bases and 10 bases respectively, with 18 bases between them. CDR3 in DNA: TGTGCCAGTAGCTCGGGAGCTTATACTGGCCAGTACTTC. Its protein product is CASSSGAYTGQYF.

The chain employs TRBV28 and TRBJ2-3; 8 positions agree with TRBD1. The CDR3 length is 18 residues. V lost 5 bases to trimming and J lost 0 bases; unmatched junction nucleotides: 13. The germline V gene encodes CDR1 MDHEN and CDR2 SYDVKM. CDR3 sequence: CASSGPRSGQASTDTQYF. The CDR3 DNA is TGTGCCAGCAGTGGACCTCGGTCGGGACAGGCGAGCACAGATACGCAGTATTTT.

This clone was recorded once. This chain links TRBV6-2 or TRBV6-3 with TRBJ1-2; 9 nucleotides line up with TRBD1. The CDR3 is 13 amino acids. Germline CDR1 is MNHEY and CDR2 is SVGEGT. V shed 6 bases, J shed 7 bases, and the junction held 6 bases outside the gene matches. CDR3 in DNA: TGTGCCAGCAGCCGGGACAGGGCCGGTGGCTACACCTTC. Translation gives CASSRDRAGGYTF.

The chain recombines TRBV19 with TRBJ2-1; TRBD1 agrees at 9 bases. V lost 5 bases, J lost 4 bases, and 3 bases stayed unmatched. The CDR3 is made up of 14 amino acids. Germline values: CDR1 LNHDA, CDR2 SQIVND (reference sequence). The CDR3 is CASSSGTGYNEQFF. CDR3 sequence (DNA): TGTGCCAGTAGTTCCGGGACAGGGTACAATGAGCAGTTCTTC. The complete variable domain, with remaining parts taken from reference TRBV19 and TRBJ2-1, reads DGGITQSPKYLFRKEGQNVTLSCEQNLNHDAMYWYRQDPGQGLRLIYYSQIVNDFQKGDIAEGYSVSREKKESFPLTVTSAQKNPTAFYLCASSSGTGYNEQFFGPGTRLTVL.